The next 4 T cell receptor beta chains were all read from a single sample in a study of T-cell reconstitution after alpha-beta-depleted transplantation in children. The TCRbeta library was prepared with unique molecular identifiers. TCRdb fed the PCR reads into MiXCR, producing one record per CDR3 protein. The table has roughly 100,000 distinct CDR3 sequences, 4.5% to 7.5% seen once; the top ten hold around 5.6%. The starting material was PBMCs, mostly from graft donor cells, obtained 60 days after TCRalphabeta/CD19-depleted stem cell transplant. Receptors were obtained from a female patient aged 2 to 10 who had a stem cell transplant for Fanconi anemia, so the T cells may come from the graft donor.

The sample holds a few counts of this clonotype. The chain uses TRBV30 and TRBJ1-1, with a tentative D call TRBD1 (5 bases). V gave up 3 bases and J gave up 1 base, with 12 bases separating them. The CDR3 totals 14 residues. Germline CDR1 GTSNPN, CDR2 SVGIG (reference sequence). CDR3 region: CAWRAVQANTEAFF. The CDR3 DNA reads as TGTGCCTGGAGGGCTGTACAGGCGAACACTGAAGCTTTCTTT.

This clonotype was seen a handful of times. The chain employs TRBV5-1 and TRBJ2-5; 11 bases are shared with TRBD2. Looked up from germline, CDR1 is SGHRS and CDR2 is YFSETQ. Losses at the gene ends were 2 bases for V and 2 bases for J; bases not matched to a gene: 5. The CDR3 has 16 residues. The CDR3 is CASSFSPSGGQETQYF. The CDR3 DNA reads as TGCGCCAGCAGCTTTTCTCCTAGCGGGGGGCAAGAGACCCAGTACTTC. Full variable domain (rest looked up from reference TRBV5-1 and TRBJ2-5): KAGVTQTPRYLIKTRGQQVTLSCSPISGHRSVSWYQQTPGQGLQFLFEYFSETQRNKGNFPGRFSGRQFSNSRSEMNVSTLELGDSALYLCASSFSPSGGQETQYFGPGTRLLVL.

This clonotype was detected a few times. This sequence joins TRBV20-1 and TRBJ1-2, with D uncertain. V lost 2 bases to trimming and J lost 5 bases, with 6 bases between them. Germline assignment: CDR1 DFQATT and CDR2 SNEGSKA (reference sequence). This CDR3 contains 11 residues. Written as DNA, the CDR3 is TGCAGTGCTAGACCGCGGTATGGCTACACCTTC. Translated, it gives CSARPRYGYTF.

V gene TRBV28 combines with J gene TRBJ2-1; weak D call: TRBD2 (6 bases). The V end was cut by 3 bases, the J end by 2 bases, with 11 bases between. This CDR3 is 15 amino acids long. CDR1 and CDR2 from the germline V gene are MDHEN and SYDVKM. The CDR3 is CASSFGGLPYNEQFF. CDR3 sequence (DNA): TGTGCCAGCAGTTTTGGAGGGTTACCCTACAATGAGCAGTTCTTC.